This T cell receptor (beta chain) was sequenced during a study of cytomegalovirus exposure and HLA in healthy donors. The CDR3 is 14 amino acids. The junction had 2 bases not matched to a gene; V was cut back by 4 bases and J by 1 base. The germline CDR1 and CDR2 sequences are SGHNT and YYREEE (reference sequence). Here immunoSEQ multiplex PCR was the method, and the copy in TCRdb shows in-frame clones only, minus some. The sample has some 59,000 clones; over 85% are singletons. Sequenced sample: PBMCs. The chain is built from TRBV5-4 and TRBJ2-5; 9 bases line up with TRBD1. This sequence originates from a woman aged 18-29 years in good health and CMV-seropositive. The CDR3 is CASSRGQGQETQYF. As DNA, the CDR3 is TGTGCCAGCAGCCGGGGACAGGGCCAAGAGACCCAGTACTTC. Full variable domain (outside the CDR3, taken from reference TRBV5-4 and TRBJ2-5): ETGVTQSPTHLIKTRGQQVTLRCSSQSGHNTVSWYQQALGQGPQFIFQYYREEENGRGNFPPRFSGLQFPNYSSELNVNALELDDSALYLCASSRGQGQETQYFGPGTRLLVL.